The 7 T cell receptor beta chains below come from one sample, sequenced in a study of shared clonotypes between healthy human individuals. Produced via immunoSEQ multiplex PCR; TCRdb's table is partial and in-frame only. Here the sample spans approximately 460,000 clones, 75% to 80% being singletons. Material: PBMCs. These receptors all come from a middle-aged woman in good health. Some clones in this sample may be carry-over from other donors' samples.

This chain joins TRBV7-3 and TRBJ2-3; no reliable D call. This CDR3 is 15 amino acids long. Trimming stripped 1 base from V and 1 base from J, with 9 bases between. The germline V gene encodes CDR1 SGHTA and CDR2 FQGTGA. Written as DNA, the CDR3 is TGTGCCAGCAGCTTAAGGGCGGACGGCACAGATACGCAGTATTTT. Protein: CASSLRADGTDTQYF.

This clone showed up just a few times. A far larger clone lies a single base away; this is likely a read error. This rearrangement joins TRBV30 to TRBJ2-5; D remains ambiguous. This CDR3 has 14 residues. Germline CDR1 and CDR2: GTSNPN and SVGIG (reference sequence). CDR3 nucleotide sequence: TGTGCCTGGAGGAGGCTCCTGTACCAAGGGACCCAGTACTTC. Translated, it gives CAWRRLLYQGTQYF. The full variable domain, in which reference TRBV30 and TRBJ2-5 provide the parts outside the CDR3, is SQTIHQWPATLVQPVGSPLSLECTVEGTSNPNLYWYRQAAGRGLQLLFYSVGIGQISSEVPQNLSASRPQDRQFILSSKKLLLSDSGFYLCAWRRLLYQGTQYFGPGTRLLVL.

The chain uses TRBV5-1 and TRBJ2-1; no definite D call. Trimming took 0 bases from V and 7 from J, leaving 8 bases between them. Germline CDR1 and CDR2: SGHRS and YFSETQ. The CDR3 covers 13 residues. The CDR3 nucleotides are TGCGCCAGCAGCTTGGGAGAGTTGAATGAGCAGTTCTTC. This codes for CASSLGELNEQFF. The whole variable domain, remainder taken from reference TRBV5-1 and TRBJ2-1, is KAGVTQTPRYLIKTRGQQVTLSCSPISGHRSVSWYQQTPGQGLQFLFEYFSETQRNKGNFPGRFSGRQFSNSRSEMNVSTLELGDSALYLCASSLGELNEQFFGPGTRLTVL.

This chain uses TRBV2 with TRBJ2-3; D is undetermined. CDR1 and CDR2 from the germline V gene are SNHLY and FYNNEI. The V end was cut by 7 bases, the J end by 5 bases, with 16 bases between. The CDR3 has 14 amino acids. The CDR3 coding sequence is TGTGCCAGCAAATGGTCAGGTCCGGAAGATACGCAGTATTTT. Translated, it gives CASKWSGPEDTQYF.

This clone appeared a few times. The chain has TRBV5-1 and TRBJ1-5; D is ambiguous. Germline CDR1 reads SGHRS; CDR2 reads YFSETQ. The CDR3 has 13 amino acids. Trimming removed 0 bases from V and 6 bases from J, with 7 bases in between. The CDR3 here is CASSLVWGQPQHF. In DNA form, the CDR3 reads TGCGCCAGCAGCTTGGTGTGGGGTCAGCCCCAGCATTTT. Looking up the rest from reference TRBV5-1 and TRBJ1-5 gives the full variable domain: KAGVTQTPRYLIKTRGQQVTLSCSPISGHRSVSWYQQTPGQGLQFLFEYFSETQRNKGNFPGRFSGRQFSNSRSEMNVSTLELGDSALYLCASSLVWGQPQHFGDGTRLSIL.

The rearrangement links TRBV7-2 to TRBJ2-3; TRBD1 matches at 9 bases. Per the germline V gene, CDR1 is SGHTA and CDR2 is FQGNSA. V lost 6 bases, J lost 5 bases, and 9 bases stayed unmatched. The CDR3 covers 15 residues. In DNA, the CDR3 is TGTGCCAGCAGTCGCCCCCCGGGACAGGGAGATACGCAGTATTTT. This gives the protein CASSRPPGQGDTQYF.

V and J are TRBV28 and TRBJ2-7; TRBD1 might be the D (5 bases). The CDR3 contains 13 residues. Germline assignment: CDR1 MDHEN and CDR2 SYDVKM. V lost 6 bases and J lost 3, with 12 bases in between. As DNA, the CDR3 is TGTGCCAGCAGCGACAGAATCAACTACGAGCAGTACTTC. This encodes CASSDRINYEQYF.